This TCR beta chain was observed in a study of blood T cell repertoires in COVID-19. Whole-study context: Sources were T cells, B-cell-depleted T cells, or PBMCs; the material itself was cDNA or gDNA.

V lost 9 bases and J lost 4; bases outside the gene matches: 10. The CDR3 is 15 amino acids. Germline V gene lookup returns CDR1 LNHDA and CDR2 SQIVND (reference sequence). The repertoire was sequenced with immunoSEQ multiplex PCR; TCRdb's copy has only in-frame clones and lacks some. Counted here are some 190,000 clones, around 89% occurring once; the ten biggest clones make up about 4.4%. The chain carries TRBV19 and TRBJ2-7, with 12 bases fitting TRBD2. The origin of this receptor is a human donor in a cohort sampled during active COVID-19. Sequenced material: peripheral blood. The DNA of the CDR3 is TGTGCCAGCGATGAGGGGACTAGCGGGCGATACGAGCAGTACTTC. This codes for CASDEGTSGRYEQYF.